The 5 T cell receptor beta chains below all came from one sample that was sequenced in a study of tumor and adjacent non-tumor tissue in lung cancer. Three rounds of nested PCR, following a modified ARM-PCR protocol, produced the TCRbeta library. TCRdb re-analysed the multiplex PCR reads in MiXCR, keeping a single row per CDR3 protein. The data hold tens of thousands of distinct CDR3 sequences, with approximately 63% observed a single time. The template was RNA from unsorted bulk tissue. What was sequenced was lung tumor tissue. The source is a man aged 50 to 60 with non-small cell lung cancer.

As concerns this clonotype: A much larger clone lies one base from this, so it may be a read error. The chain joins TRBV6-1 to TRBJ2-3; perhaps TRBD1 as D (5 bases). Germline V gene sequence: CDR1 MNHNS, CDR2 SASEGT. The CDR3 is 15 amino acids. Here the CDR3 DNA reads TGTGCCAGCAGTGAAGAGTGGCAGGGTGCAGAAACGCAGTATTTT. Protein: CASSEEWQGAETQYF.

This clonotype was seen just once. At one end the junction does not follow the germline gene, possibly because of a read error. The chain carries TRBV12-3 or TRBV12-4 and TRBJ1-1; perhaps TRBD1 as D (5 bases). The CDR3 extends over 14 amino acids. CDR3 amino acids: CVSCLGTVESEAFF. The DNA for the CDR3 is TGTGTCAGCTGCCTTGGGACGGTAGAGAGTGAAGCTTTCTTT.

Regarding this clonotype: A read error may be the cause here, since a much bigger clone is one base away. CDR3 sequence reads: CATSDLIKGVNTGELFF. Written as DNA, the CDR3 is TGTGCCACCAGTGATTTAATCAAGGGGGTCAACACCGGGGAGCTGTTTTTT. The rearrangement uses TRBV24-1 and TRBJ2-2; D perhaps matches TRBD1 (6 bases). Germline-derived CDR1 and CDR2 are KGHDR and SFDVKD. The V and J ends lost 1 base and 2 bases respectively, with 13 bases between them. The CDR3 has 17 amino acids.

This clonotype was recorded once. At one end, the junction sequence differs from germline, possibly due to a read error. This sequence joins TRBV20-1 and TRBJ1-6, with a weak D call TRBD1 (6 bases). The CDR3 covers 14 residues. The V gene's germline CDR1 is DFQATT and CDR2 SNEGSKA (reference sequence). The CDR3 spells CSATRGPYNSPFHF. The CDR3 DNA reads as TGCAGTGCCACCCGGGGGCCCTATAATTCACCCTTCCACTTT.

Concerning this clonotype: A junction boundary mismatches the germline segment, possibly from a read error. The rearrangement uses TRBV11-2 and TRBJ1-4; the D gene is possibly TRBD1 (5 bases). The CDR3 runs 18 residues. Germline-derived CDR1 and CDR2 are SGHAT and FQNNGV. The chain's CDR3 is CVSSQPVWEQELNEKLFF. In nucleotides, the CDR3 is TGTGTCAGCAGCCAACCAGTTTGGGAACAGGAACTTAATGAAAAATTGTTCTTT.